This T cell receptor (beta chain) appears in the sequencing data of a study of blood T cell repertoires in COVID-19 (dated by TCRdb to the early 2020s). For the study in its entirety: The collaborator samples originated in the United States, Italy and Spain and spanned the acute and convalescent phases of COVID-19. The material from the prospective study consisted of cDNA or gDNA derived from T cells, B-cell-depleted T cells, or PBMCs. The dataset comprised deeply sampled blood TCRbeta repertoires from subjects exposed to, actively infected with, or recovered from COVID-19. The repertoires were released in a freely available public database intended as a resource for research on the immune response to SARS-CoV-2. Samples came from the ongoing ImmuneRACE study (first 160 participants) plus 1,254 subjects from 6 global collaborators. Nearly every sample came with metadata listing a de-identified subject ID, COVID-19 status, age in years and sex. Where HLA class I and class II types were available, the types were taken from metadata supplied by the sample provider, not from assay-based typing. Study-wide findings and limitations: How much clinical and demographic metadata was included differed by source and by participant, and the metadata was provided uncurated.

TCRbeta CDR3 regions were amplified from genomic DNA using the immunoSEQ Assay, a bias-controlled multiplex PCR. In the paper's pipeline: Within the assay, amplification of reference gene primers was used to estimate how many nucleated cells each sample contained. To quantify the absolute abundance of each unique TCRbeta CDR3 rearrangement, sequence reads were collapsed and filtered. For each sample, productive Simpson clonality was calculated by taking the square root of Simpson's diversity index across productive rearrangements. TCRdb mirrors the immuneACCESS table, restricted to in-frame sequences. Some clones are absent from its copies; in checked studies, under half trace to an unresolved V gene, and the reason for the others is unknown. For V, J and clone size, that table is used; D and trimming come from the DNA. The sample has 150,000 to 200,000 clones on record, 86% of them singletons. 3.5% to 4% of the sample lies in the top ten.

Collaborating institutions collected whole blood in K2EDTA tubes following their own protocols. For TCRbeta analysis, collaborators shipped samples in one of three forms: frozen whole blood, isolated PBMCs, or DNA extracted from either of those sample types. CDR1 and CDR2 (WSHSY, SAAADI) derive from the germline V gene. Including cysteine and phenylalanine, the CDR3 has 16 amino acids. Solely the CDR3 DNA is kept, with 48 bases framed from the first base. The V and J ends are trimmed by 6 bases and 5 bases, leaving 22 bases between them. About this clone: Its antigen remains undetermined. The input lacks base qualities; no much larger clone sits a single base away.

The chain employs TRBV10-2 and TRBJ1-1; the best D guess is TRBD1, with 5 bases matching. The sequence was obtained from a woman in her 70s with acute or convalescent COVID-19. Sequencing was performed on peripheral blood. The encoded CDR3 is CASRGREAGWETEAFF. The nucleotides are TGCGCCAGCAGGGGTCGGGAGGCAGGGTGGGAGACTGAAGCTTTCTTT.